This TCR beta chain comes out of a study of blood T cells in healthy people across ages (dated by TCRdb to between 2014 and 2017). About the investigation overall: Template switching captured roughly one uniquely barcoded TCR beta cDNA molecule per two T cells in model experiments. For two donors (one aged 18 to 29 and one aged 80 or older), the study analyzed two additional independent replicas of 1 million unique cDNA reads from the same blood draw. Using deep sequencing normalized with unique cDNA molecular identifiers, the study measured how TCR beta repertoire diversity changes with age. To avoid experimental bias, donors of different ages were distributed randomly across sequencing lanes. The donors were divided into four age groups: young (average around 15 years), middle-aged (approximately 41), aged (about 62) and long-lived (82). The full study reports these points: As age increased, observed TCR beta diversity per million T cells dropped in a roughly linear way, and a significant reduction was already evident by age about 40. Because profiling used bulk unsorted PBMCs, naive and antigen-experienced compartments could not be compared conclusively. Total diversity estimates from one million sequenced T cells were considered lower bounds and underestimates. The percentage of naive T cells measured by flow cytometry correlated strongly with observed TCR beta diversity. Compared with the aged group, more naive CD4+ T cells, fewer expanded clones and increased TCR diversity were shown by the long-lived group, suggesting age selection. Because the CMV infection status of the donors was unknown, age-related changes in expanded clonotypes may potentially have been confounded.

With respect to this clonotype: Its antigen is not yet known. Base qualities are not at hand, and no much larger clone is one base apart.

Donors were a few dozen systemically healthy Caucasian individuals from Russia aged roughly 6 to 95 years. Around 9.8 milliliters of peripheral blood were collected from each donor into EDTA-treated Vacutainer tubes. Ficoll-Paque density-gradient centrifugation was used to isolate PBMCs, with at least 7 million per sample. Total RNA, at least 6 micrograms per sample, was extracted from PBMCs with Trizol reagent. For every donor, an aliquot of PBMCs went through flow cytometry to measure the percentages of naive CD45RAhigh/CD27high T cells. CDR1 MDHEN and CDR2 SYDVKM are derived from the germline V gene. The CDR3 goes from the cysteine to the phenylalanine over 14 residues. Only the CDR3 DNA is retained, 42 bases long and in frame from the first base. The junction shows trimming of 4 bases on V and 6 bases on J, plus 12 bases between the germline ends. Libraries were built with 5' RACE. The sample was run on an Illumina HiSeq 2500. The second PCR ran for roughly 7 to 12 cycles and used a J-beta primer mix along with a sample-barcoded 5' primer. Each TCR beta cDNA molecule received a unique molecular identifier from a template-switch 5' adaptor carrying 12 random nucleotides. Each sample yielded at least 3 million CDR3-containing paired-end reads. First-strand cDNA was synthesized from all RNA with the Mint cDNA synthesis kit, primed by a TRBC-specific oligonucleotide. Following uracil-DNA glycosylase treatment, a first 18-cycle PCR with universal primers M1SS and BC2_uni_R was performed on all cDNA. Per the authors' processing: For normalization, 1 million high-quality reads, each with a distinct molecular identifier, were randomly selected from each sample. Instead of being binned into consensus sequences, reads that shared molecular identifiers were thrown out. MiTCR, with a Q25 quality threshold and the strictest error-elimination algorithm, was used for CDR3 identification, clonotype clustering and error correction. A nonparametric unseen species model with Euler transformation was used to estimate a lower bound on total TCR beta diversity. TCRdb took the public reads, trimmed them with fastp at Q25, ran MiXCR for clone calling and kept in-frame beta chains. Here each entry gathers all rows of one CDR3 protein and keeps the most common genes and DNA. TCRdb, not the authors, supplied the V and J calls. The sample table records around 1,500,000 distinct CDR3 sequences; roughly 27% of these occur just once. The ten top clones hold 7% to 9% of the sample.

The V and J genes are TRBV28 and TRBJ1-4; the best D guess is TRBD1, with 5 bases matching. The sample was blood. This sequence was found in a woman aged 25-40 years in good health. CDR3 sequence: CASSSDIGDEKLFF. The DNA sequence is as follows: TGTGCCAGCAGTTCGGACATAGGGGATGAAAAACTGTTTTTT.